The T cell receptor beta chain under discussion was sequenced for a study of blood T cell repertoires in COVID-19. The overall study: Samples of COVID-19 (acute and convalescent) were obtained from the United States, Italy and Spain. T cells, B-cell-depleted T cells, or PBMCs supplied cDNA or gDNA.

As handled by the study authors: From reference gene primer amplification, estimates of nucleated cell counts were derived. Repertoires were generated with immunoSEQ multiplex PCR, while TCRdb's copy carries only in-frame clones and drops some. That table is the source of V, J and clone size, and D and trimming were worked out from the DNA. The sample lists roughly 300,000 clones, around 87% occurring once. The material sequenced was peripheral blood. The TCR originated in a woman in her 50s who had recovered from COVID-19.

CDR3 DNA: TGTGCCAGCAGCCAAGCGACGGCGGGAGTCTTTGAGACCCAGTACTTC. Translated, it gives CASSQATAGVFETQYF. The chain employs TRBV3-1 (or the pseudogene TRBV3-2) and TRBJ2-5, with TRBD2 matching 7 bases. After removal of 1 base from V and 5 bases from J, the junction contained 10 bases not matched to a gene. Germline CDR1 is LGHDT and CDR2 is YNNKEL (reference sequence). The CDR3 spans 16 residues.